This entry concerns a single T cell receptor (beta chain). TCRdb used MiXCR to reprocess the 5' RACE reads, holding one entry per CDR3 protein. The table lists approximately 10,000 distinct CDR3 sequences, roughly 34% of them singletons. The sorted Tregs were CD4+CD25+CD127-/low cells. Germline V gene lookup returns CDR1 SGHAT and CDR2 FQNNGV. V was pared by 3 bases and J by 0 bases, with 15 bases between. The CDR3 contains 16 residues. The sequence came from a female donor with breast cancer. The chain joins TRBV11-2 to TRBJ2-7, with a tentative D call TRBD2 (6 bases). The source material was Tregs sorted from blood. For the CDR3, the DNA is TGTGCCAGCAGCTTCCGTCTTAGGGGAGGCTCCTACGAGCAGTACTTC. Protein product: CASSFRLRGGSYEQYF.